The clone carrying this T cell receptor (beta chain) showed up just a few times. Its target is not known. Genomic DNA served as template for TCR beta VDJ and CDR3 profiling. TCRdb reprocessed the reads via MiXCR and lists one record per CDR3 protein. This sample has just over 450,000 distinct CDR3 sequences, with about a third found just once. This CDR3 is 15 amino acids long. With V trimmed by 6 bases and J by 7 bases, 11 bases remained unmatched. The germline gives CDR1 SNHLY, CDR2 FYNNEI. The entry originates in a study of CD8+CD57+ T cells in acquired aplastic anemia. Across the whole study: Sorted CD4+ and CD8+ cells yielded DNA averaging around 3.5 ug.

Before being chosen for sequencing, patients had shown CD8+CD57+ cell expansion by flow cytometry. The patients all had a severe acquired aplastic anemia diagnosis. No patient had been given any therapy when blood was sampled. Overall study results and limits: Patients shared twenty-nine CD8+ CDR3 sequences with controls.

The source material was sorted CD4+, CD8+, or CD8+CD57+ T cells (not recorded which) from PBMCs. The TCR originated in a human donor with aplastic anemia. The chain is built from TRBV2 and TRBJ2-2; 7 bases align to TRBD2. The CDR3 loop is CASSVGLGGNGELFF. CDR3 coding DNA: TGTGCCAGCAGCGTTGGACTAGGTGGTAACGGGGAGCTGTTTTTT.